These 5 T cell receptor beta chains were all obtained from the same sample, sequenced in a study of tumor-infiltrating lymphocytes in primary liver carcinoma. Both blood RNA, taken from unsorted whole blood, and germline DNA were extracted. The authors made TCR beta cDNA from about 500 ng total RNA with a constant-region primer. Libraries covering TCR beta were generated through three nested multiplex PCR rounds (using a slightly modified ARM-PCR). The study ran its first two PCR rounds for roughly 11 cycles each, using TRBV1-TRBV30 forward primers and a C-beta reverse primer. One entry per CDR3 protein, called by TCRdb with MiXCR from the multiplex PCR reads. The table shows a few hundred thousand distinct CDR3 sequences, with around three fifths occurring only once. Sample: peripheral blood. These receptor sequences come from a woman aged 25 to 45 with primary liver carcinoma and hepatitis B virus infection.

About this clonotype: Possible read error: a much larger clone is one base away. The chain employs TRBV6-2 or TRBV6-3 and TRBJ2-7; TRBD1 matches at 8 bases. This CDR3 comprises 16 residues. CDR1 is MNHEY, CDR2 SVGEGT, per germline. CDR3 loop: CASTFTPGTGDYKQYF. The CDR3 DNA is TGTGCCAGCACCTTTACTCCTGGGACAGGAGACTACAAGCAGTACTTC.

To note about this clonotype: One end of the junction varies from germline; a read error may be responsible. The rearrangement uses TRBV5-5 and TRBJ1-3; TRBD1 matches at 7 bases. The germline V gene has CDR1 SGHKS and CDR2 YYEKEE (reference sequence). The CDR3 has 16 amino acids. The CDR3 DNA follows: TGTGCCAGCAGCTTGGGGGACAGTGCCTCTGTAAACACCATATATTTT. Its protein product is CASSLGDSASVNTIYF.

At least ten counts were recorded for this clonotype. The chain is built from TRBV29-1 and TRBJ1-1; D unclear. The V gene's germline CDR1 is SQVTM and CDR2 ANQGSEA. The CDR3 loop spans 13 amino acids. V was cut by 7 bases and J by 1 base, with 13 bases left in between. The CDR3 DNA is TGCAGCGCTACCCCGGATCCGAACACTGAAGCTTTCTTT. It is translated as CSATPDPNTEAFF.

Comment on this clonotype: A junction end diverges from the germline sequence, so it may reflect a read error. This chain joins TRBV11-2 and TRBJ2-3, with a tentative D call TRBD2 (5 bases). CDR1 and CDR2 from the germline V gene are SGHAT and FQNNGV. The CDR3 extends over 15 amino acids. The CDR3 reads CANSQLGGVVDTQYF. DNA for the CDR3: TGTGCCAACAGCCAACTAGGTGGAGTTGTAGATACGCAGTATTTT.

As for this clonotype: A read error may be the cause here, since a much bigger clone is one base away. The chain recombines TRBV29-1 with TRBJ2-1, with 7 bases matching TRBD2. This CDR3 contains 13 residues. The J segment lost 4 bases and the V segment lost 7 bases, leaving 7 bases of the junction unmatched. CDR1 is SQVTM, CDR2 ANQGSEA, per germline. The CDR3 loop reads CSAGPAGYNEQFF. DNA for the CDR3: TGCAGCGCGGGACCAGCGGGATACAATGAGCAGTTCTTC.